Sequencing of this T cell receptor (beta chain) was carried out in a study of cytomegalovirus exposure and HLA in healthy donors (dated 2017 in TCRdb). As for the study more broadly: An earlier analysis of a few hundred of the donors reported roughly 300 Gb of sequence data and 117 million unique TCR beta sequences obtained from about 170 million T cells. Roughly 300 gigabases of sequencing data and tens of millions of unique TCR sequences were included in an early release covering 550 to 800 HLA-typed donors. Among the roughly 400 genotyped donors, roughly 80% belonged to the genetic ancestry cluster associated with self-reported Caucasian donors. The study was designed to test whether signatures of past pathogen exposure could be identified by cataloging public T cell receptors. The T cell repertoires of several hundred subjects were profiled by immunosequencing and related to cytomegalovirus serostatus. A separate validation cohort of more than 100 different subjects was used in addition to the approximately 670-subject first cohort. High-throughput TCR immunosequencing, statistical association of individual TCRs with disease status, and machine learning were combined to predict cytomegalovirus infection status. A later analysis re-analyzed previously published TCR beta repertoires from several hundred donors and added high-resolution HLA genotyping to study TCR occurrence patterns. In the later analysis, no new phenotypic data were used to find candidate immune exposures; instead, reliance was placed on TCR beta sequences and their occurrence across donors. In an earlier analysis of a few hundred of the donors, high-throughput TCR beta sequencing was used to judge whether each TCR beta V gene segment behaved as functional or pseudogenic. Donor age, sex, ethnicity and CMV serostatus were compiled alongside the repertoire data. A later genetic analysis took genome-wide SNP genotypes for about three fifths of the roughly 670 donors and used that subset as a discovery cohort. All discovery cohort repertoires had been generated using a single sequencing platform. Both class I and class II loci were covered by HLA typing, at four-digit resolution. The number of donors typed differed by locus, with roughly 620-630 for A, B, C, DRB1 and DQB1, around 560 for DQA1, 600 to 610 for DPA1, and around 460 for DPB1. Several DR-DQ haplotypes were treated as single units for association and clustering because of strong linkage in the cohort. Among about 360 genotyped donors of the cohort, an average of 235,054 unique TCR beta nucleotide sequences were sequenced per donor, roughly 18% of them non-productive.

Overall study results and their limits: A few of the identified cytomegalovirus-associated TCR beta chains were confirmed in vitro to be specific for cytomegalovirus antigens. The authors suggested that the approach could potentially be generalized to other disease states and immunological phenotypes. Across donors, most TCR sequences were observed very rarely, whereas some public TCRs were present in many individuals. In a later analysis, HLA-associated TCR beta chains were found to be more clonally expanded and to have lower generation probabilities than equally common non-associated chains. This cohort had only TCR beta chains sequenced, and the lack of alpha or paired-chain data limited which features could be detected. In a later genetic analysis, fewer N-insertions in productive TCRs were reported among donors in an Asian-associated ancestry cluster than the approximately 670-donor mean. The earlier analysis of nearly 600 of the donors excluded 15 to 20 rarely observed V segments, including chromosome 9 orphons, because counts were too low. A later analysis associated about 16,000 TCR beta sequences with specific HLA alleles at a false discovery rate of 0.05. In a later analysis, several top co-occurrence clusters were reported to appear linked to parvovirus B19, influenza, CMV and Epstein-Barr virus. The study gave a list of 150 to 200 TCR beta chains associated with cytomegalovirus. When HLA alleles, especially DR and DQ, strongly co-occurred, TCR associations were difficult to assign to individual alleles. Broadly in line with IMGT annotations, most TCR beta V segments showed up in productive rearrangements about 90% or about 30% of the time in an earlier analysis of several hundred of the donors. A further reported finding was that TCR beta sequences accurately predicted the HLA-A and HLA-B alleles for most subjects in the first cohort. Presence/absence analyses assumed roughly uniform sequencing depth across donors, an assumption that may not hold. In a later genetic analysis, a missense DCLRE1C variant was associated with V-gene and J-gene trimming of TCR beta chains, and the association was replicated in an independent cohort. Because HLA typing was unavailable for some donors at each locus, only the typed subset was used in association tests. Linkage disequilibrium might explain the correlated functional status among segregating V segments, but an unknown experimental factor could not be ruled out. The classifier was reported to diagnose cytomegalovirus status with high specificity and sensitivity in both the original cohort and the validation cohort. The only immune exposure information available for the cohort was CMV serostatus. According to a later analysis, most CMV-associated TCR beta chains appeared to be HLA-restricted, and the HLA associations seemed to be driven largely by CMV exposure. A group of highly shared sequence variants was considered likely to be a technical artifact of the sequencing pipeline. Because the 87-base-pair reads could not distinguish some IMGT-functional V segments, including TRBV6-2 and TRBV6-3, those segments were excluded. According to a later analysis, TCR association rates differed among HLA loci, with DRB1 alleles showing the most associated TCRs and HLA-C alleles showing the fewest.

Libraries were prepared through the immunoSEQ multiplex PCR assay. A mixture of 60 forward primers for TCR Vbeta segments and 13 reverse primers for TCR Jbeta segments was used in the multiplex PCR. The CDR3 region of rearranged TCR beta genes was amplified from genomic DNA with a multiplex PCR assay. The Illumina HiSeq System was used to sequence the amplified TCR beta libraries as 87-base-pair reads. For the original study's pipeline: Across the 500 to 850 repertoires, a later analysis counted tens of millions of unique TCR beta chains, approximately 10 million of which were shared by at least two donors. A nearest-neighbor algorithm error-corrected the raw reads and collapsed the reads into unique sequences, merging closely related sequences to remove PCR and sequencing errors. V, D and J gene segments were assigned by aligning CDR3 sequences to IMGT reference sequences. For a sequence to be retained, at least a six-nucleotide match to both a V gene segment and a J gene segment was required. A rearrangement was called productive if the CDR3 had no stop codons and remained in frame with V and J, and every other rearrangement was called non-productive. CDR3 was defined by IMGT convention, running from the second conserved V-encoded cysteine to the conserved J-encoded phenylalanine. Sequences without an unambiguous match to a single V gene segment were excluded from the earlier analysis of about 640 of the donors. An earlier analysis of 587 of the donors classified V segments as functional when productive rearrangements were above 56.7% and as segregating when the standard deviation between donors was above 5%. A statistical classification framework was built to diagnose cytomegalovirus status from the catalog of TCR beta chain sequences. V and J gene assignment, in a later analysis, came from comparing TCR nucleotide sequences with IMGT/GENE-DB human TR gene sequences. A later analysis assigned CDR3 sequences and most-parsimonious VDJ recombination scenarios with the TCRdist pipeline. A later analysis defined each TCR beta chain by its CDR3 amino acid sequence plus V-gene family, and excluded reads lacking a unique V-gene family. In a later analysis, 500 to 700 highly shared, low-generation-probability nucleotide sequences were removed to address suspected cross-contamination and a sequencing artifact. For each public chain, a later analysis derived a clonal expansion index from normalized ranks of inferred template counts within each repertoire. A later analysis computed generation probabilities with a VDJ recombination model fitted to out-of-frame rearrangements, and checked the results against IGoR. In a later analysis, hypergeometric tests were used to score TCR-TCR, TCR-HLA and TCR-CMV co-occurrence, with a repertoire-size bias correction applied to TCR pairs. False discovery rates were estimated in a later analysis by permuting HLA or CMV assignments 20 times. In a later analysis, co-occurring TCRs were grouped using DBSCAN, with TCRdist sequence similarity added in when clustering inside HLA-allele-positive subsets. Repertoires with fewer than 30,000 or more than 120,000 public chains were left out of co-occurrence clustering, as were about 5 repertoires with anomalous nucleotide sharing. The immuneACCESS repertoire file appears here via TCRdb, limited to in-frame rearrangements. These files lack a portion of the clones; in checked studies, under half of the deficit traces to unresolved V genes, and the cause of the others is not known. V and J calls and clone size are as listed in that table; D and trimming were resolved from the DNA. The sample table shows 100,000 to 150,000 clones, and 77% are seen once. Roughly 13% of the sample rests with the top ten.

The V end loses 2 bases and the J end loses 8 bases, and a stretch of 15 bases separates them. There are 14 amino acids in the CDR3, from cysteine to phenylalanine inclusive. Only the CDR3 portion is preserved as DNA: 42 bases, with reading frame beginning at the first base. The germline V gene encodes CDR1 MDHEN and CDR2 SYDVKM. The cohort was made up of around 720 healthy bone marrow donors. All cohort members were sampled while nominally healthy, although unrecorded immune exposures were likely present. The donor tested CMV seropositive, placing the donor among the 289 seropositive members of the cohort. A peripheral blood sample was provided by each donor, and peripheral blood mononuclear cells were used for TCR beta sequencing. The Qiagen DNeasy Blood Extraction Kit was used to extract genomic DNA from the blood cell samples. With respect to this clone: Its antigen target is currently unknown. No base qualities exist here, and no much larger clone lies one base off it.

This clonotype was sampled from a woman aged 40 to 50 in good health and CMV-seropositive. The specimen sequenced was PBMCs. The chain couples TRBV28 to TRBJ1-2, and perhaps TRBD1 as D gene, on 5 matching bases. CDR3 reads: CASSLGGSVGGYTF. The base sequence is TGTGCCAGCAGTTTAGGGGGGTCGGTTGGAGGCTACACCTTC.